This is a list of T cell receptor beta chains from one sample in a study of cytomegalovirus exposure and HLA in healthy donors. The data were produced by immunoSEQ multiplex PCR, yet TCRdb's version contains in-frame clones alone and is incomplete. The sample has about 170,000 clones, roughly 82% seen once; the top ten hold roughly 1.6%. Sequencing input: PBMCs. Every receptor here comes from a girl aged 10 to 17 in good health and CMV-seropositive. Both conserved end residues are part of each CDR3. A D gene is named only where the DNA matches it firmly. A row's size may be missing; if present it is once, few, many or a size class.

>TRBV2|-|TRBD1|TRBJ2-1
TGTGCCAGCACCGAGGACAGGGGTTGGGGAAATGAGCAGTTCTTC
CASTEDRGWGNEQFF
>TRBV7-9|-|TRBD2|TRBJ2-1
TGTGCCAGCAGCTTAGGAGCGGGAGAGTACAATGAGCAGTTCTTC
CASSLGAGEYNEQFF
>TRBV30|-|TRBD1|TRBJ2-3
TGTGCCTGGCAGAGACAGGGGATCTCAGATACGCAGTATTTT
CAWQRQGISDTQYF
>TRBV6-5|-|TRBD1|TRBJ2-3
TGTGCCAGCAGTAGACCAGGGGGAGATACGCAGTATTTT
CASSRPGGDTQYF
>TRBV4-1|-|-|TRBJ1-5
TGCGCCAGCAGCCAAGATGGGCGCAATCAGCCCCAGCATTTT
CASSQDGRNQPQHF
>TRBV23-1|-|TRBD1|TRBJ1-2
TGCGCCAGCAGTCAATACGGACAGGACGTAGCTAACTATGGCTACACCTTC
CASSQYGQDVANYGYTF
>TRBV27|-|-|TRBJ2-7
TGTGCCAGTAGGGGGGGCAGCTCCTACGAGCAGTACTTC
CASRGGSSYEQYF
>TRBV7-2|-|-|TRBJ1-2
TGTGCCAGCAGCCTTGTCAGGGCAATCCCTAACTATGGCTACACCTTC
CASSLVRAIPNYGYTF
>TRBV15|-|TRBD1|TRBJ1-2
TGTGCCACCAGCAGAGATCTCTTTGAGAGGGGGCGCATATATGGCTACACCTTC
CATSRDLFERGRIYGYTF
>TRBV5-1|-|TRBD2|TRBJ2-2
TGCGCCAGCAGCCCGGGACTAGCGGGAGCGAACGGGGAGCTGTTTTTT
CASSPGLAGANGELFF
>TRBV2|-|-|TRBJ2-2
TGTGCCAGCAGTGAGCTTGACAGGTACACCGGGGAGCTGTTTTTT
CASSELDRYTGELFF
>TRBV27|-|TRBD2|TRBJ2-7
TGTGCAGCTAGCGGGGGGAGCTCCTACGAGCAGTACTTC
CAASGGSSYEQYF
>TRBV6-4|-|TRBD2|TRBJ2-3
TGTGCCAGCAGGGACTCTAGCGGGGGCACAGATACGCAGTATTTT
CASRDSSGGTDTQYF
>TRBV10-2|-|-|TRBJ1-2
TGCGCCAGCAGTGAGTTCTTCGGGGGGGCCAACTATGGCTACACCTTC
CASSEFFGGANYGYTF
>TRBV6-6|-|-|TRBJ1-5
TGTGCCAGCAGTCACCTGACAGGTAATCAGCCCCAGCATTTT
CASSHLTGNQPQHF
>TRBV4-3|-|-|TRBJ1-4
TGCGCCAGCAGCCAAGTCTGGACTCATAATGAAAAACTGTTTTTT
CASSQVWTHNEKLFF
>TRBV19|-|TRBD1|TRBJ1-5
TGTGCCAGTAGTATTTACAGGGGACGCCTCAATCAGCCCCAGCATTTT
CASSIYRGRLNQPQHF
>TRBV9|-|-|TRBJ1-1
TGTGCCAGCAGCGGGGACATATCGAACACTGAAGCTTTCTTT
CASSGDISNTEAFF
>TRBV9|-|TRBD2|TRBJ2-7
TGTGCCAGCAGCGAGGGGACTAGCGGTGGGTATGAGCAGTACTTC
CASSEGTSGGYEQYF
>TRBV5-1|-|TRBD2|TRBJ2-1
TGCGCCAGCAGCCAACTAGCGGGAGGTGGTGAGCAGTTCTTC
CASSQLAGGGEQFF
>TRBV27|-|TRBD1|TRBJ1-2
TGTGCCAGCAGTGAGGGACAGGGGGGCCTTTATGGCTACACCTTC
CASSEGQGGLYGYTF
>TRBV6-5|-|TRBD2|TRBJ2-1
TGTGCCAGCAGTTACGAGCGGGGGCCCTACAATGAGCAGTTCTTC
CASSYERGPYNEQFF
>TRBV11-2|once|TRBD1|TRBJ2-1
TGTGCCAGTCGCAGGGGGCTGGAGTACAATGAGCAGTTCTTC
CASRRGLEYNEQFF
>TRBV30|-|TRBD2|TRBJ2-1
TGTGCCTGGAGTGGGGGACTAGCGGTAACCAATGAGCAGTTCTTC
CAWSGGLAVTNEQFF
>TRBV6-5|few|-|TRBJ2-7
TGTGCCAGCAGTTCGGGGACTTCCTACGAGCAGTACTTC
CASSSGTSYEQYF
>TRBV2|few|TRBD1|TRBJ2-3
TGTGCCAGCAGCGAGGACAGGGTTGGCACAGATACGCAGTATTTT
CASSEDRVGTDTQYF
>TRBV13|-|-|TRBJ2-3
TGTGCCAGCAGCTTACGCAGGGGACCTACCCGCACAGATACGCAGTATTTT
CASSLRRGPTRTDTQYF
>TRBV5-1|-|TRBD1|TRBJ2-6
TGCGCCAGCAGCACGGGACAGGGGACGTCCGGGGCCAACGTCCTGACTTTC
CASSTGQGTSGANVLTF
>TRBV28|-|TRBD2|TRBJ2-1
TGTGCCAGCAGAAGAGTAGCGGGAGGGGATGAGCAGTTCTTC
CASRRVAGGDEQFF
>TRBV9|-|-|TRBJ2-1
TGTGCCAGCAGCGTAGAGACAGTAGATTACAATGAGCAGTTCTTC
CASSVETVDYNEQFF
>TRBV2|-|TRBD2|TRBJ2-1
TGTGCCAGCAGTGAAGCAACAGCGGGGAGTTACAATGAGCAGTTCTTC
CASSEATAGSYNEQFF
>TRBV19|-|TRBD1|TRBJ2-7
TGTGCCAGTAGTTTCACGTACCGACAGGGCCACGAGCAGTACTTC
CASSFTYRQGHEQYF
>TRBV6-1|-|-|TRBJ1-1
TGTGCCAGCGATCGGGGGGGATGGGAGAACACTGAAGCTTTCTTT
CASDRGGWENTEAFF
>TRBV29-1|-|TRBD1|TRBJ2-3
TGCAGCGTTGATGGTGATCGGGACAGGAGAATAGATACGCAGTATTTT
CSVDGDRDRRIDTQYF
>TRBV30|-|TRBD1|TRBJ1-1
TGTGCCTGGAGGAGGACAGGAGAGGAGGGTCAAGCTTTCTTT
CAWRRTGEEGQAFF
>TRBV6-6|-|-|TRBJ2-1
TGTGCCAGCATGGGACTCTCCGTCAATGAGCAGTTCTTC
CASMGLSVNEQFF
>TRBV6-5|-|TRBD2|TRBJ2-1
TGTGCCAGCAGTTACGGAGCGGGACTTCGGAATGAGCAGTTCTTC
CASSYGAGLRNEQFF
>TRBV10-3|-|-|TRBJ1-5
TGTGCCATCGGGCAAGCGGGTAGCAATCAGCCCCAGCATTTT
CAIGQAGSNQPQHF
>TRBV7-2|-|TRBD1|TRBJ2-1
TGTGCCAGCAGCTTAGACTGGGACAGGGGGTACAATGAGCAGTTCTTC
CASSLDWDRGYNEQFF
>TRBV27|-|TRBD2|TRBJ2-1
TGTGCCAGCAGTCCATCGGGGACTAGTTTCGTCGATGAGCAGTTCTTC
CASSPSGTSFVDEQFF